Presented here are 24 T cell receptor beta chains from one specimen sequenced in a study of STAT3 mutations in large granular lymphocyte leukemia. Regarding the study as a whole: Every T-LGLL patient had at least one immunodominant TCRbeta clonotype.

Using immunoSEQ multiplex PCR, the repertoire was profiled, and TCRdb retains in-frame clones only, with some absent. The sample contains around 5,700 clones, roughly 80% of which appear only once. No antigen has been identified for these receptors. The sequencing input was peripheral blood mononuclear cells. The receptors shown here come from a man between 35 and 55 years old with T-cell large granular lymphocyte leukemia. Some clones in this sample may be carry-over from other donors' samples.

In DNA form, the CDR3 reads TGCAGTGCGTGGACTAGCGGGCAGTTCTTC. Amino acid sequence: CSAWTSGQFF. This chain links TRBV20-1 with TRBJ2-1; 10 bases are shared with TRBD2. CDR1 is DFQATT, CDR2 SNEGSKA, per germline (reference sequence). J was trimmed by 12 bases and V by 6 bases; bases with no gene match: 2. The CDR3 runs 10 residues.

The genes are TRBV6-1 and TRBJ2-5, with 11 bases fitting TRBD2. The CDR3 sequence is 15 residues long. The germline CDR1 and CDR2 sequences are MNHNS and SASEGT. V gave up 6 bases and J gave up 5 bases; unmatched junction bases: 8. CDR3 region: CASRPLAGGYETQYF. CDR3 nucleotide sequence: TGTGCCAGCAGGCCTTTAGCGGGAGGGTACGAGACCCAGTACTTC.

This sequence joins TRBV5-8 and TRBJ2-2, with 9 bases that match TRBD2. Germline V gene data show CDR1 as SGHTS and CDR2 as YDEGEE. With V trimmed by 1 base and J by 2 bases, 6 bases remained unmatched. This CDR3 comprises 17 residues. The CDR3 nucleotides are TGTGCCAGCAGCTTGCCGCGGGAGGGAACAAACACCGGGGAGCTGTTTTTT. Translated, it gives CASSLPREGTNTGELFF.

The V gene is TRBV7-2, the J gene TRBJ2-7; D remains ambiguous. In germline, CDR1 is SGHTA, CDR2 FQGNSA. Trimming took 0 bases from V and 4 from J, leaving 7 bases between them. There are 13 residues in the CDR3. In DNA form, the CDR3 reads TGTGCCAGCAGCTTAGCGGAAGGGTACGAGCAGTACTTC. Translating it yields CASSLAEGYEQYF.

V usage is TRBV18 and J usage is TRBJ1-1, with D unclear. This CDR3 spans 13 amino acids. The V end was cut by 1 base, the J end by 5 bases, with 8 bases between. Looked up from germline, CDR1 is KGHSH and CDR2 is LQKENI. CDR3 bases: TGTGCCAGCTCACCACTCTTGGGGACTGAAGCTTTCTTT. This translates into CASSPLLGTEAFF. Based on the CDR3 plus reference TRBV18 and TRBJ1-1, the full variable domain is NAGVMQNPRHLVRRRGQEARLRCSPMKGHSHVYWYRQLPEEGLKFMVYLQKENIIDESGMPKERFSAEFPKEGPSILRIQQVVRGDSAAYFCASSPLLGTEAFFGQGTRLTVV.

The chain recombines TRBV6-6 with TRBJ2-7; D call uncertain. Trimming stripped 2 bases from V and 0 bases from J, with 14 bases between. The germline V gene encodes CDR1 MNHNY and CDR2 SVGAGI (reference sequence). The CDR3 length is 16 residues. In DNA form, the CDR3 reads TGTGCCAGCAGTTACAGTGCTAGTGGCGGCTCCTACGAGCAGTACTTC. Its translation is CASSYSASGGSYEQYF.

This sequence joins TRBV5-1 and TRBJ2-3; 7 nucleotides agree with TRBD1. This CDR3 region has 14 residues. Germline CDR1 is SGHRS and CDR2 is YFSETQ. V lost 7 bases to trimming and J lost 3 bases; unmatched junction nucleotides: 8. The DNA of the CDR3 is TGCGCCAGCTCATATGACAGGGCTACAGATACGCAGTATTTT. Residues: CASSYDRATDTQYF.

This chain uses TRBV15 with TRBJ2-5; 8 bases align to TRBD1. With V trimmed by 2 bases and J by 5 bases, 1 base remained unmatched. CDR1 LNHNV and CDR2 YYDKDF come from the germline V gene (reference sequence). This CDR3 comprises 13 residues. The DNA of the CDR3 is TGTGCCACCAGCAGACAGGGGGCCGAGACCCAGTACTTC. Protein product: CATSRQGAETQYF.

This clone was observed a few times. The gene calls are TRBV29-1 and TRBJ2-3; no clear D. CDR1 and CDR2 (germline): SQVTM, ANQGSEA. Deletions cut 8 bases from V and 6 bases from J, with 15 bases between. The CDR3 runs to 12 residues. The CDR3 loop is CSSQGPRDTQYF. The CDR3, as DNA: TGCAGCTCCCAAGGACCACGGGATACGCAGTATTTT.

This sequence joins TRBV28 and TRBJ2-1; 9 bases are a match to TRBD1. Losses at the gene ends were 5 bases for V and 6 bases for J; bases not matched to a gene: 11. This CDR3 contains 16 residues. In germline, CDR1 is MDHEN, CDR2 SYDVKM. The CDR3 DNA is TGTGCCAGCAGTACGACCGGGACAGGGATGGCCAATGAGCAGTTCTTC. Translated: CASSTTGTGMANEQFF.

The gene calls are TRBV25-1 and TRBJ2-1, with D maybe TRBD1 (6 bases). Germline CDR1 MGHDK, CDR2 SYGVNS. There are 13 residues in the CDR3. V shed 2 bases and J shed 9 bases, with 11 bases lying between them. CDR3 residues: CASSEGQGSEQFF. CDR3 in DNA: TGTGCCAGCAGTGAAGGTCAGGGGAGTGAGCAGTTCTTC.

The rearrangement joins TRBV5-1 to TRBJ2-2; TRBD1 agrees at 7 bases. Germline loops: CDR1 SGHRS, CDR2 YFSETQ. This CDR3 has 17 amino acids. With 2 bases clipped from V and 2 bases from J, the junction kept 9 bases outside the gene matches. The CDR3 sequence: CASSFSRGQPNTGELFF. The CDR3 nucleotides are TGCGCCAGCAGCTTCAGCCGGGGACAGCCTAACACCGGGGAGCTGTTTTTT.

This chain joins TRBV7-3 and TRBJ2-3, with 8 bases identical to TRBD1. CDR3 size: 15 residues. From germline, CDR1 is SGHTA and CDR2 FQGTGA. V gave up 5 bases and J gave up 1 base; unmatched junction bases: 5. CDR3 region: CASSTGQAGTDTQYF. The DNA of the CDR3 is TGTGCCAGCAGCACGGGACAGGCAGGCACAGATACGCAGTATTTT.

This clone appeared a few times. This sequence joins TRBV19 and TRBJ2-7; TRBD2 is a possible D gene (5 bases). V lost 2 bases and J 3 bases, leaving 8 bases between the germline ends. The CDR3 contains 13 residues. Per the germline V gene, CDR1 is LNHDA and CDR2 is SQIVND (reference sequence). CDR3 sequence (DNA): TGTGCCAGTAGTATAAACGGAGGCTACGAGCAGTACTTC. Translated: CASSINGGYEQYF.

This clone turned up a few times. The chain employs TRBV28 and TRBJ2-7, with no clear D. The CDR3 has 11 residues. V lost 3 bases, J lost 4 bases, and 4 bases lay in between. The germline CDR1 and CDR2 sequences are MDHEN and SYDVKM. In DNA form, the CDR3 reads TGTGCCAGCAGTTTCAGGTACGAGCAGTACTTC. It translates to CASSFRYEQYF.

This chain uses TRBV19 with TRBJ1-2; 7 bases align to TRBD1. With V trimmed by 7 bases and J by 7 bases, 6 bases remained unmatched. Germline V lookup: CDR1 LNHDA, CDR2 SQIVND (reference sequence). This CDR3 is built from 12 residues. As DNA, the CDR3 is TGTGCCAGTAATGAGGGGGCGAGTGGCTACACCTTC. Its translation: CASNEGASGYTF.

CDR3 amino acids: CASSSLAGGADTQYF. The CDR3 DNA sequence: TGTGCCAGCAGTTCTCTAGCGGGAGGCGCAGATACGCAGTATTTT. V usage is TRBV28 and J usage is TRBJ2-3; 11 bases line up with TRBD2. Per germline, CDR1 MDHEN and CDR2 SYDVKM. The CDR3 is 15 amino acids. Trimming took 4 bases from V and 4 from J; bases not matched to a gene: 4.

The V call is TRBV5-6, the J call TRBJ2-7, with D perhaps being TRBD1 or TRBD2 (5 bases each). Between the trimmed V and J ends, which lost 0 bases and 7 bases, there was a span of 17 bases. This CDR3 is 15 amino acids long. CDR1 and CDR2 (germline): SGHDT, YYEEEE. CDR3 sequence reads: CASSLGGNYPREQYF. Here the CDR3 DNA reads TGTGCCAGCAGCTTGGGGGGGAACTATCCTAGGGAGCAGTACTTC.

Remarks on this clone: One junction end does not reproduce the germline sequence, and a read error may be involved. The chain recombines TRBV19 with TRBJ2-1; D gene ambiguous. Germline assignment: CDR1 LNHDA and CDR2 SQIVND (reference sequence). The CDR3 extends over 15 amino acids. This chain's CDR3 is CASSIGGSSGNKQFF. Written as DNA, the CDR3 is TGTGCCAGTAGTATAGGCGGCTCCTCCGGCAATAAGCAGTTCTTC.

This chain connects TRBV6-1 to TRBJ2-3; a weak D match, TRBD1 (5 bases). The germline V and J ends were trimmed by 4 bases and 2 bases, with 10 bases remaining between them. The CDR3 is made up of 14 amino acids. The germline V gene has CDR1 MNHNS and CDR2 SASEGT. CDR3 nucleotide sequence: TGTGCCAGCAGTGTACAGGCTAACACAGATACGCAGTATTTT. Its translation: CASSVQANTDTQYF.

This chain connects TRBV30 to TRBJ1-2; D is uncertain. V was cut by 3 bases and J by 2 bases, with 7 bases left in between. This CDR3 is built from 12 residues. The V gene's germline CDR1 is GTSNPN and CDR2 SVGIG (reference sequence). CDR3 nucleotides: TGTGCCTGGAGCGGGAGCAACTATGGCTACACCTTC. Its protein product is CAWSGSNYGYTF.

The genes are TRBV29-1 and TRBJ2-3; 9 nucleotides line up with TRBD2. CDR1 and CDR2 from the germline V gene are SQVTM and ANQGSEA. The CDR3 totals 12 residues. V dropped 7 bases and J dropped 6; count of bases not matched to a gene: 5. CDR3: CSADSGSDTQYF. The CDR3 bases are TGCAGCGCCGATAGCGGGAGCGATACGCAGTATTTT.

V is TRBV2 and J is TRBJ2-5; no clear D. CDR1 and CDR2 from the germline V gene are SNHLY and FYNNEI. This CDR3 comprises 9 residues. Trimming took off 10 bases at V and 10 bases at J, with 10 bases between the two ends. The CDR3 nucleotides are TGTGCCACCAATAAAGGCCAGTACTTC. Its translation is CATNKGQYF.

This clone was counted only a few times. This chain links TRBV4-1 with TRBJ1-1; D is unresolved. In germline, CDR1 is MGHRA, CDR2 YSYEKL. Trimming took off 4 bases at V and 1 base at J, with 10 bases between the two ends. The CDR3 is 14 residues long. DNA of the CDR3: TGCGCCAGCAGCCCCCACCGGGGGAACACTGAAGCTTTCTTT. Its protein is CASSPHRGNTEAFF.